This T cell receptor beta chain originates from a study of blood T cell repertoires in COVID-19. The overall study: Sites across the United States, Italy and Spain contributed samples from acute and convalescent COVID-19.

Per the study methods: Reference gene primer amplification yielded estimated nucleated cell counts. TCRdb's copy holds only in-frame clones and misses some; the assay was immunoSEQ multiplex PCR. The V and J calls and clone size are taken from that table; D and trimming were inferred from the DNA. The data contain about 370,000 clones, 89% of them singletons. Seattle researchers signed up patients amid active infection and tracked them longitudinally. The V segment lost 3 bases and the J segment 5 bases; nucleotides outside the gene matches: 9. The CDR3 consists of 17 residues. CDR1 SGHTA and CDR2 FQGNSA come from the germline V gene.

Sequenced input: peripheral blood. V gene TRBV7-2 combines with J gene TRBJ2-1; TRBD2 matches at 11 bases. This sequence originates from a woman aged 25 to 39 with COVID-19, enrolled during active disease. The CDR3 is CASSFRLQLAGDNEQFF. The CDR3 bases are TGTGCCAGCAGCTTCCGTCTCCAACTAGCGGGAGACAATGAGCAGTTCTTC. The variable domain in full, with the rest retrieved from reference TRBV7-2 and TRBJ2-1, is GAGVSQSPSNKVTEKGKDVELRCDPISGHTALYWYRQSLGQGLEFLIYFQGNSAPDKSGLPSDRFSAERTGGSVSTLTIQRTQQEDSAVYLCASSFRLQLAGDNEQFFGPGTRLTVL.